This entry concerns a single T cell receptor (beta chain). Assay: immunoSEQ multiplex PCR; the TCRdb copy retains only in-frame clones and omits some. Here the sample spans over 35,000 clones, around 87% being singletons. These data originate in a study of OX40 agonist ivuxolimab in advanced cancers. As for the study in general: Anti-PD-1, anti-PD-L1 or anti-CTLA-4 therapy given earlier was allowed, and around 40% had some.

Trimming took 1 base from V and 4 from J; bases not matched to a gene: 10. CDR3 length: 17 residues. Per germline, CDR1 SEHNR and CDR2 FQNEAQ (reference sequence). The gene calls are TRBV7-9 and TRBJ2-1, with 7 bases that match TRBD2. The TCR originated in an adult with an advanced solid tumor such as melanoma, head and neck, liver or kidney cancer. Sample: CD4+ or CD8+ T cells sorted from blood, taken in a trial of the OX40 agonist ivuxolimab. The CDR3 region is CASSLGRAAGVYNEQFF. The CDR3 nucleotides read TGTGCCAGCAGCTTAGGCAGGGCGGCGGGGGTTTACAATGAGCAGTTCTTC.